This entry describes one T cell receptor beta chain. Only a few counts were recorded for this clone. Its antigen is unknown. Base qualities are not recorded, but no much larger clone differs from it by a single base. The data belong to a study of beta chain features in type 1 diabetes (dated by TCRdb to the late 2010s). General notes on the study: Mean age, gender distribution, total cell number and subset yield were not different between patients and healthy donors. Whereas all 28 donors provided naive and central memory subsets, regulatory and stem cell-like memory subsets were isolated from just 8 patients and about 8 healthy donors. The study compared the TCRB repertoires of sorted circulating CD4+ T cell subsets in recently diagnosed type 1 diabetes patients with those in matched healthy donors. A total of 90 million to 140 million sorted cells were examined across all samples, and RNA yield correlated strongly with the number of cells per subset. Study-level results and caveats: HLA sub-analyses involved small numbers of individuals, so any influence of HLA type on TCRB rearrangement remained unresolved. PCR may preferentially amplify shorter templates, but because patient and control samples were amplified and corrected together, any resulting skew would affect both groups equally. Sequencing cDNA rather than genomic DNA could over-represent highly expressing activated cells, although activation and CD3 levels did not differ between groups. Naive, central memory and regulatory TCRB repertoires appeared more similar among patients than among healthy donors. A moderate but significant shortening of TCRB CDR3 length was observed in type 1 diabetes patients in all four CD4+ subsets. At VDJ recombination sites, patients with type 1 diabetes made fewer insertions and deleted more nucleotides, a pattern implying thymic rearrangement abnormalities.

As encoded in the germline V gene, CDR1 is SQVTM while CDR2 is ANQGSEA. Spanning cysteine to phenylalanine, the CDR3 consists of 17 amino acids. The sequence is cut down to CDR3 DNA, 51 bases in frame from base 1. The V end gives up 7 bases and the J end 0 bases, leaving 10 bases in the junction not matched to a gene. The entire isolated RNA was reverse transcribed using the High Capacity cDNA Reverse Transcription Kit, and thus expressed TCRB transcripts were sequenced. Deep immunoSEQ sequencing was applied to naive, central memory and regulatory T cell samples, giving an average of about 3.6 million total reads per sample. Sorted cells were lysed in RLT buffer and RNA was extracted with DNase-treated RNeasy Micro or Mini kits, depending on cell number. Each cell subset was processed separately to prevent cross-contamination, with patient and healthy donor samples processed together. The immunoSEQ multiplex PCR was used to amplify TCRB sequences from cDNA, yielding 87-bp fragments that span the CDR3 region. Sequencing of the amplicons was done on the Illumina HiSeq platform. In the paper's pipeline: Synthetic template baselines were used to correct PCR bias computationally, reads within Hamming distance 2 were collapsed, and singletons that could not be merged were discarded. Reads were aligned against IMGT to assign V, D and J genes, CDR3 length and insertions or deletions at six rearrangement sites. Clonotype counts were normalized to sorted cell number within each subset before computing true diversity and Gini coefficients with the tcR R package. The overlap coefficient, calculated on TCRB nucleotide sequences, was used to measure repertoire sharing. Out-of-frame TCRB sequences from naive cells were analyzed as a proxy for the pre-selection repertoire. TCRdb retrieved this table from immuneACCESS and kept in-frame rearrangements only. Not all clones are present; in checked studies, unresolved V genes account for under half, and no reason is known for the remainder. The DNA gave D and trimming, while V, J and clone size come from that table. The sample profile shows 350,000 to 450,000 clones; roughly 15% of them were found once. The ten biggest clones cover roughly 0.017% of the sample.

Each donor gave one peripheral blood draw, averaging approximately 0.12 L, which was collected into heparinised tubes. Naive, central memory, regulatory and stem cell-like memory CD4+ T cells were sorted on a BD FACSAria II using a panel including CD45RO, CCR7, CD25, CD127, CD95 and CD27. Purity was above 98% for every sorted population. PBMCs were isolated right away by Lymphoprep density gradient centrifugation and were stained directly, without culture. So that batch effects would be minimized, each experiment stained and sorted samples in pairs, pairing one healthy donor with one patient. The chain uses TRBV29-1 and TRBJ2-3; TRBD2 agrees with 13 junctional bases. Sequenced: naive CD4+ T cells from blood. Per the publication, the cell subset or site label means: true naive CD4+ T cells. This clonotype was sampled from a woman aged 18-30 years in good health. The CDR3 reads CSASGTSGITSTDTQYF. The nucleotides read TGCAGCGCATCCGGGACTAGCGGGATAACTAGCACAGATACGCAGTATTTT.